This T cell receptor (beta chain) emerged from a study of blood T cell repertoires in COVID-19. The overall study: Sample material is recorded as cDNA or gDNA derived from T cells, B-cell-depleted T cells, or PBMCs.

Germline V gene lookup returns CDR1 SEHNR and CDR2 FQNEAQ (reference sequence). J was trimmed by 7 bases and V by 4 bases; bases with no gene match: 10. This CDR3 is 15 amino acids long. Clones were sequenced by immunoSEQ multiplex PCR, and TCRdb holds only the in-frame ones, with some missing. The sample contains 110,000 to 150,000 clones, around 73% of which appear only once. Source material: PBMCs or T cells enriched from blood (not recorded which). The chain recombines TRBV7-9 with TRBJ1-2, with 9 positions matching TRBD1. This clonotype was obtained from a woman aged 45-65 years who had recovered from COVID-19. The DNA of the CDR3 is TGTGCCAGCAGCTCGTGGGACAGGGAATTGGGTGGCTACACCTTC. Its protein is CASSSWDRELGGYTF.